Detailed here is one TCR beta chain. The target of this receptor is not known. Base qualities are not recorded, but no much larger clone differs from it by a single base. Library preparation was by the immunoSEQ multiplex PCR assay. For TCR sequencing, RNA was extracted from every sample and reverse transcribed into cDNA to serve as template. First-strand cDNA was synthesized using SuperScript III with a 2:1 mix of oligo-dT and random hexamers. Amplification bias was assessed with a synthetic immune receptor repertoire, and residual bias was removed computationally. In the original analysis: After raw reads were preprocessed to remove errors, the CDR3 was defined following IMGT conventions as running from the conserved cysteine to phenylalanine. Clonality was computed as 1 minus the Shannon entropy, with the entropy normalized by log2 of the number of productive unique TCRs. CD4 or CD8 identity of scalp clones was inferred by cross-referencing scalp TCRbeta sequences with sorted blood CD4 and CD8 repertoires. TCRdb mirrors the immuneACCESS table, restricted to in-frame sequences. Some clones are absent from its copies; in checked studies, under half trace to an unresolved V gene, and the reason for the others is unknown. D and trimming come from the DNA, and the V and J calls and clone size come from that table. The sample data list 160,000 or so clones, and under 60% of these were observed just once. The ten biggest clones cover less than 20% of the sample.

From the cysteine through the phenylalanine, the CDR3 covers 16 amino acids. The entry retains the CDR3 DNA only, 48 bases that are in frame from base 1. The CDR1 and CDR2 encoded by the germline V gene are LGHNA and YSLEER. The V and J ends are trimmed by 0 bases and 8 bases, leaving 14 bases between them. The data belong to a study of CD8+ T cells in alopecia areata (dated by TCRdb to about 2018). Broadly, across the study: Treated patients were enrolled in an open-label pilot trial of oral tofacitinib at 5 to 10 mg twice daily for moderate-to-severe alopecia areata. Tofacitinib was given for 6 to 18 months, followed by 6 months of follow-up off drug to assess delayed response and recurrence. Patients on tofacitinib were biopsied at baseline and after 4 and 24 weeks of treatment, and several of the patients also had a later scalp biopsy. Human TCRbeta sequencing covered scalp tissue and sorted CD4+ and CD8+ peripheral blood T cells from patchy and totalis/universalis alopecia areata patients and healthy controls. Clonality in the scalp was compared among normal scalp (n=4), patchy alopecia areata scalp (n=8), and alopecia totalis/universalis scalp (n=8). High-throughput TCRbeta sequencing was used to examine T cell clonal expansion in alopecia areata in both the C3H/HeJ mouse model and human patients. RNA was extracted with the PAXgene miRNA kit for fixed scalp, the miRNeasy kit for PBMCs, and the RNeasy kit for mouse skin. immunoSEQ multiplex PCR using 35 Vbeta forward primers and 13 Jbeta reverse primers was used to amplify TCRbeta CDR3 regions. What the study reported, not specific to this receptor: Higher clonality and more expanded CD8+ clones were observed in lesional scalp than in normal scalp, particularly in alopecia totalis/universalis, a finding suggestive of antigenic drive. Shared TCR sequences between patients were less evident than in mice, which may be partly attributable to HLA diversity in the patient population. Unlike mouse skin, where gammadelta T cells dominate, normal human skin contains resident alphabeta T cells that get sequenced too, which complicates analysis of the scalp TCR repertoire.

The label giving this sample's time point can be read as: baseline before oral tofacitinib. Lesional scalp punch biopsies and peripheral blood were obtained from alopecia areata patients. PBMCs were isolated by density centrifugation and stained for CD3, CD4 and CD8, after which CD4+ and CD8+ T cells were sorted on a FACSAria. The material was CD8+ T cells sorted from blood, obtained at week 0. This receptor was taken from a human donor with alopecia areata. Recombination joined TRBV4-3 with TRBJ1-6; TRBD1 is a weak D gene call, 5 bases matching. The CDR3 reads CASSQDSGTDYSPLHF. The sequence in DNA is TGCGCCAGCAGCCAAGACTCCGGGACTGACTATTCACCCCTCCACTTT.